The TCR beta chain under discussion was sequenced for a study of CD8 T cells in Susac syndrome. This clonotype occurred once. A quantity of about 0.5 to 1 ug RNA underwent reverse transcription using random hexamers. TCRdb reanalysed the immunoSEQ multiplex PCR reads using MiXCR and keeps one entry per CDR3 protein. The table shows about 150,000 distinct CDR3 sequences, with roughly 94% occurring only once. This CDR3 has 13 residues. Trimming cost V 4 bases and J 4 bases, with 10 bases left between them. Germline CDR1 is MRHNA and CDR2 is SNTAGT. The clonotype was recovered from a human donor with Susac syndrome. Sample: CD8+ T cells from PBMCs. V gene TRBV6-4 combines with J gene TRBJ1-1; D is perhaps TRBD1 (5 bases). Written as DNA, the CDR3 is TGTGCCAGCAGTGCGGGGGTGGGCACTGAAGCTTTCTTT. Protein sequence: CASSAGVGTEAFF.